This T cell receptor (beta chain) was observed in a study of shared clonotypes between healthy human individuals. Across the whole study: The cohort had two women and a few men, ages 18 to 49. Per donor, CD8 memory used one plate, CD8 naive used two, CD4 memory used three and CD4 naive used three.

Nashville, Tennessee was home to all donors, who were Caucasian adults. Whole-study findings and limits: On the whole, naive subsets had larger estimated richness than memory subsets had.

Germline lookup yields CDR1 SGHRS and CDR2 YFSETQ. The CDR3 extends over 18 amino acids. Trimming pared 0 bases from V and 0 bases from J, leaving 15 bases between. A word on this clone: As yet, its antigen is unknown.

Repertoires were generated with immunoSEQ multiplex PCR, while TCRdb's copy carries only in-frame clones and drops some. The sample consists of fewer than 850,000 clones, around 90% of them appearing once. Source material: memory CD8+ T cells from PBMCs. Subset described: CD45RO+ cells pooled with CCR7-negative TemRA cells. The receptor was isolated from a man younger than 35 in good health. Some clones in this sample may be carry-over from other donors' samples. The gene calls are TRBV5-1 and TRBJ1-4; D is perhaps TRBD1 (6 bases). This chain's CDR3 is CASSLDWTVGATNEKLFF. The DNA of the CDR3 is TGCGCCAGCAGCTTGGATTGGACAGTTGGTGCAACTAATGAAAAACTGTTTTTT.